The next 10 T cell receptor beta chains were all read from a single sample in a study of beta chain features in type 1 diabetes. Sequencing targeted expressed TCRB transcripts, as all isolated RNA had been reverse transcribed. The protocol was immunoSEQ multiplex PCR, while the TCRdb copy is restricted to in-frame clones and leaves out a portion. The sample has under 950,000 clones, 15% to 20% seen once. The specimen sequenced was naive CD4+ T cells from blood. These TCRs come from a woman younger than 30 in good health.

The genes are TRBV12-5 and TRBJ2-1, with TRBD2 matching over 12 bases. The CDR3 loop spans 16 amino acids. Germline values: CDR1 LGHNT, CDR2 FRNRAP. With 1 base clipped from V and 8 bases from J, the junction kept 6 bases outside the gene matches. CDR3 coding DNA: TGTGCTAGTGGTTTGGCGCTAGCGGGAGGGAGGTATGAGCAGTTCTTC. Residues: CASGLALAGGRYEQFF.

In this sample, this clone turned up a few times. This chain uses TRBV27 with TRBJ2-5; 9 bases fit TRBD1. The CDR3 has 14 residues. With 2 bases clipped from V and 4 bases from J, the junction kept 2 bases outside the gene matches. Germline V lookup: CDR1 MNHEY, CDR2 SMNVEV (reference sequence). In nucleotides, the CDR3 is TGTGCCAGCAGTTTAACGACAGGGGGAGAGACCCAGTACTTC. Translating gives CASSLTTGGETQYF.

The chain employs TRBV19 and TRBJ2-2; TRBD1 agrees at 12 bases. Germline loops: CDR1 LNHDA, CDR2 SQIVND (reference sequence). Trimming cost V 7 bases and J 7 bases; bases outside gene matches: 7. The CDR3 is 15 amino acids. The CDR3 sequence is CASMGDRGLVGELFF. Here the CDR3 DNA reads TGTGCCAGTATGGGGGACAGGGGGCTTGTCGGGGAGCTGTTTTTT.

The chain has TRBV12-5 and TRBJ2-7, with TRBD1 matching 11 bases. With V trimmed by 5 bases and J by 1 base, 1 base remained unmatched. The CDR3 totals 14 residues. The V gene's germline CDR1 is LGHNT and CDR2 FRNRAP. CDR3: CASGRDRGSYEQYF. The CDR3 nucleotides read TGTGCTAGTGGTCGGGACAGGGGGTCCTACGAGCAGTACTTC.

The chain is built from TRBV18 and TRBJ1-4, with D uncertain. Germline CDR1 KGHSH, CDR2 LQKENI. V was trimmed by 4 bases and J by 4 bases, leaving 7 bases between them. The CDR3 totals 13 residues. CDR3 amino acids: CASSQGNNEKLFF. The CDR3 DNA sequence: TGTGCCAGCTCACAAGGCAATAATGAAAAACTGTTTTTT.

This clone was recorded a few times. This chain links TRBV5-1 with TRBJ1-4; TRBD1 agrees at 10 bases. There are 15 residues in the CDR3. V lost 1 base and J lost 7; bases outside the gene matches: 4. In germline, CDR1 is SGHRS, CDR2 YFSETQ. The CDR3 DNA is TGCGCCAGCAGCTTGTCCGGGACAGGGGTTGAAAAACTGTTTTTT. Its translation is CASSLSGTGVEKLFF.

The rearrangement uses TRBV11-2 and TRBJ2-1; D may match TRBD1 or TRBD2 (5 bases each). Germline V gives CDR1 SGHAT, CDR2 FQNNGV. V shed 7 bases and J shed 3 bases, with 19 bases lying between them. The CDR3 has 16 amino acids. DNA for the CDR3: TGTGCCAGCACGTTGGGGGAGTGGGGCGGCTACAATGAGCAGTTCTTC. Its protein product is CASTLGEWGGYNEQFF.

This chain's CDR3 is CASSQAGRTGEQYF. CDR3 in DNA: TGTGCCAGCAGCCAAGCAGGGAGAACGGGCGAGCAGTACTTC. The chain carries TRBV4-2 and TRBJ2-7; tentatively, D is TRBD1 or TRBD2 (5 bases each). CDR3 length: 14 amino acids. Germline CDR1 and CDR2: LGHNA and YNFKEQ. The V end was cut by 1 base, the J end by 6 bases, with 13 bases between.

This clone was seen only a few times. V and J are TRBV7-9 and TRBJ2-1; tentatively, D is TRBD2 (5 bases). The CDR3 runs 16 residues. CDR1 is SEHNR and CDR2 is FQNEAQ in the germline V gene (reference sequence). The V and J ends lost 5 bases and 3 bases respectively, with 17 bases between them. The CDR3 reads CASSRAGRLRYNEQFF. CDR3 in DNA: TGTGCCAGCAGCAGGGCGGGCAGACTTCGCTACAATGAGCAGTTCTTC.

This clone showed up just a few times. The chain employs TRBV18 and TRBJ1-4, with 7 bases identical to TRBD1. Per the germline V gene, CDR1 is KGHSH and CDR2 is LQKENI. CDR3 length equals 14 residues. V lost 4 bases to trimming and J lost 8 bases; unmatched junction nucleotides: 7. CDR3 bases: TGTGCCAGCTCACTACAGGGGTTGAGCGAAAAACTGTTTTTT. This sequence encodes CASSLQGLSEKLFF.